These 3 T cell receptor beta chains were sequenced from one sample in a study of CD8 T cells in Susac syndrome. Reverse transcription of roughly 0.45 to 1 ug RNA was performed with random hexamers. TCRdb reanalysed the immunoSEQ multiplex PCR reads using MiXCR and keeps one entry per CDR3 protein. Here the sample spans 190,000 or so distinct CDR3 sequences, 90% to 95% being singletons. The sequenced sample consisted of CD4+ T cells from PBMCs. These receptor sequences come from a human donor with multiple sclerosis.

This clonotype has only one observation. The chain uses TRBV15 and TRBJ1-5; D is unclear. The CDR3 contains 11 residues. Germline CDR1 and CDR2: LNHNV and YYDKDF (reference sequence). Trimming pared 8 bases from V and 7 bases from J, leaving 9 bases between. CDR3 in DNA: TGTGCCACCGGATCGGTCCAGCCCCAGCATTTT. Protein sequence: CATGSVQPQHF. Drawing the rest from reference TRBV15 and TRBJ1-5, the complete variable domain is DAMVIQNPRYQVTQFGKPVTLSCSQTLNHNVMYWYQQKSSQAPKLLFHYYDKDFNNEADTPDNFQSRRPNTSFCFLDIRSPGLGDTAMYLCATGSVQPQHFGDGTRLSIL.

This chain connects TRBV20-1 to TRBJ2-5; 9 bases fit TRBD2. Trimming cost V 1 base and J 5 bases; bases outside gene matches: 5. This CDR3 has 14 amino acids. Germline V gene lookup returns CDR1 DFQATT and CDR2 SNEGSKA (reference sequence). The chain's CDR3 is CSARAGTSKETQYF. In DNA, the CDR3 is TGCAGTGCTAGAGCCGGGACTAGCAAGGAGACCCAGTACTTC.

The chain joins TRBV6-4 to TRBJ2-3, with a possible D match to TRBD2 (6 bases). The germline V gene has CDR1 MRHNA and CDR2 SNTAGT. The ends were cut back, 0 bases at V and 6 bases at J, with 7 bases in the middle. The CDR3 consists of 13 residues. In nucleotides, the CDR3 is TGTGCCAGCAGTGACTCAGGGAGGGATACGCAGTATTTT. Translating it yields CASSDSGRDTQYF.